The table lists the clone carrying this TCR beta chain with many counts. The target antigen is unknown. Using its own MiXCR run on the 5' RACE reads, TCRdb lists one record per CDR3 protein. The sample records 200,000 to 250,000 distinct CDR3 sequences, around 7% being singletons. This sample is drawn from a study of identical twins. Study-wide findings and caveats: Out-of-frame alpha sequences shared by twins were enriched for low generation probability.

These sequences were also reported in another study, on yellow fever vaccine responses in identical twins.

The specimen sequenced was memory (CD45RO+) T cells sorted from blood. The TCR comes from a woman in her late teens or twenties in good health.

In DNA form, the CDR3 reads TGTGCCAGCAGCCACGATTCGAGCAGGGGGCGTACGCAGTATTTT. As protein: CASSHDSSRGRTQYF. This chain uses TRBV3-1 with TRBJ2-3; 8 bases line up with TRBD1. CDR3 size: 15 residues. The trim removed 3 bases at V and 8 bases at J, leaving 10 bases unmatched. Germline V lookup: CDR1 LGHDT, CDR2 YNNKEL (reference sequence).